What follows is one T cell receptor (beta chain) and its context. Its antigen is not known. Sequencing used immunoSEQ multiplex PCR; TCRdb keeps in-frame clones, though not all of them. Among about 120,000 clones, about 63% were seen once, and the ten largest hold roughly 23%. This sample was included in a study of shared clonotypes between healthy human individuals. Study context: The study drew on a couple of women and three men aged 18 to 49 as donors. Donors had three CD4 naive, three CD4 memory, two CD8 naive and one CD8 memory plate apiece.

Trimming removed 2 bases from V and 6 bases from J, with 9 bases in between. CDR1 and CDR2 (germline): SEHNR, FQNEAQ (reference sequence). The CDR3 is 13 residues long. Donors had no recently reported acute infections or vaccinations and were HIV-negative. Study-wide results and caveats: The study found roughly 5% of naive CD4 clonotypes shared across a few donors.

Sequencing was performed on memory CD8+ T cells sorted from blood. Subset meaning: CD45RO+ cells pooled with CCR7-negative TemRA cells. The TCR comes from a woman between 25 and 40 years old in good health. The rearrangement links TRBV7-9 to TRBJ2-3; the D is unclear. The CDR3 reads CASSLKYSDTQYF. CDR3 nucleotides: TGTGCCAGCAGCTTAAAATACAGCGATACGCAGTATTTT.